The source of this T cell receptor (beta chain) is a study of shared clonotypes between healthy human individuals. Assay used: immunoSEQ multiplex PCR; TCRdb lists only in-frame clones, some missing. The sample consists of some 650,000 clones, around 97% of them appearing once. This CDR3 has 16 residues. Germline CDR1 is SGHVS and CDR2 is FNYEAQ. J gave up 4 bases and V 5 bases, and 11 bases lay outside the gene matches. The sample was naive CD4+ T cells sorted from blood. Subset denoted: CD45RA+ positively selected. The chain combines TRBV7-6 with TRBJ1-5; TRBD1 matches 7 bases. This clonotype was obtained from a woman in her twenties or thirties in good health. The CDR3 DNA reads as TGTGCCAGCAGCCCGACTGACAGGGCGATGAATCAGCCCCAGCATTTT. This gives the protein CASSPTDRAMNQPQHF. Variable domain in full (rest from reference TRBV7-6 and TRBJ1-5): GAGVSQSPRYKVTKRGQDVALRCDPISGHVSLYWYRQALGQGPEFLTYFNYEAQQDKSGLPNDRFSAERPEGSISTLTIQRTEQRDSAMYRCASSPTDRAMNQPQHFGDGTRLSIL.